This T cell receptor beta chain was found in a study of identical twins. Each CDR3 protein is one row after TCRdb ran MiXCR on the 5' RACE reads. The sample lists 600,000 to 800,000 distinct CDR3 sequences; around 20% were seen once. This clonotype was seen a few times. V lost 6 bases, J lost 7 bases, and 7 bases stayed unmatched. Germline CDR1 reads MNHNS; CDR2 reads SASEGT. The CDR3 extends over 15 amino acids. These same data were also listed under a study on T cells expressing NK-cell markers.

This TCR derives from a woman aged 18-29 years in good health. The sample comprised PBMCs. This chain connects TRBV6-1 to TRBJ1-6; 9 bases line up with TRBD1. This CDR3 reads CASSQTGTGNSPLHF. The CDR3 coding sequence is TGTGCCAGCAGCCAAACCGGGACAGGGAATTCACCCCTCCACTTT.